The rows below give T cell receptor beta chains drawn from one sample of a study of cytomegalovirus exposure and HLA in healthy donors. Repertoires were generated with immunoSEQ multiplex PCR, while TCRdb's copy carries only in-frame clones and drops some. The sample carries about 150,000 clones, about 70% recorded once. Material: PBMCs. These receptors were obtained from a man aged 60-69 years in good health and CMV-seronegative. The CDR3 runs from the conserved cysteine through the conserved F or W. A D gene is named only where the DNA matches it firmly. A row's size may be missing; if present it is once, few, many or a size class.

D: TRBD2; J: TRBJ2-7; V: TRBV19; size: -; DNA: TGTGCCAGTAGGACTAGCGGAACCTACGAGCAGTACTTC; CDR3: CASRTSGTYEQYF
D: TRBD2; J: TRBJ2-5; V: TRBV5-1; size: -; DNA: TGCGCCAGCAGCTTGGCTCGGGGGGGGTTAGAGACCCAGTACTTC; CDR3: CASSLARGGLETQYF
D: TRBD2; J: TRBJ2-2; V: TRBV10-3; size: -; DNA: TGTGCCATCAGCTTCGTCCTAGCGGGGCAGAACACCGGGGAGCTGTTTTTT; CDR3: CAISFVLAGQNTGELFF
D: -; J: TRBJ1-4; V: TRBV4-1; size: -; DNA: TGCGCCAGCAGCTGGTATGGACGGGGAGCGGAGCATGAAAAACTGTTTTTT; CDR3: CASSWYGRGAEHEKLFF
D: TRBD1; J: TRBJ1-2; V: TRBV7-9; size: -; DNA: TGTGCCAGCAGCCTGGGGACAGGCGATTACTTCTATGGCTACACCTTC; CDR3: CASSLGTGDYFYGYTF
D: TRBD2; J: TRBJ2-3; V: TRBV5-4; size: once; DNA: TGTGCCAGCAGCGTCGGGACTAGCGCAAGCACAGATACGCAGTATTTT; CDR3: CASSVGTSASTDTQYF
D: TRBD1; J: TRBJ2-3; V: TRBV7-3; size: -; DNA: TGTGCCAGCAGCCCCCGGACAGGAGCCGACACAGATACGCAGTATTTT; CDR3: CASSPRTGADTDTQYF
D: TRBD1; J: TRBJ1-1; V: TRBV30; size: -; DNA: TGTGCCTGGAGGGGACAGGTTATACACACTGAAGCTTTCTTT; CDR3: CAWRGQVIHTEAFF
D: TRBD2; J: TRBJ2-3; V: TRBV7-9; size: -; DNA: TGTGCCAGCAGCTTAGGAGCGGGAGCTACAGATACGCAGTATTTT; CDR3: CASSLGAGATDTQYF
D: -; J: TRBJ2-1; V: TRBV10-2; size: -; DNA: TGCGCCAGCAGCCCCGGGGGATCCTACAATGAGCAGTTCTTC; CDR3: CASSPGGSYNEQFF
D: -; J: TRBJ2-7; V: TRBV2; size: few; DNA: TGTGCCAGCAAATACAGGCAACCCTGCGAGCAGTACTTC; CDR3: CASKYRQPCEQYF
D: -; J: TRBJ1-6; V: TRBV30; size: few; DNA: TGTGCCTGGAGTAATGGTGCACGGGTAAAGGCCCTCCACTTT; CDR3: CAWSNGARVKALHF
D: -; J: TRBJ1-2; V: TRBV25-1; size: once; DNA: TGTGCCAGCAGTGACACCCCGGGGGGCTATGGCTACACCTTC; CDR3: CASSDTPGGYGYTF
D: TRBD2; J: TRBJ2-1; V: TRBV27; size: -; DNA: TGTGCCAGCAGGCGTAGCGGGATAGATGAGCAGTTCTTC; CDR3: CASRRSGIDEQFF
D: -; J: TRBJ2-7; V: TRBV7-2; size: -; DNA: TGTGCCAGCAGCTTGGTGAGGTCGGAAGGCGAGCAGTACTTC; CDR3: CASSLVRSEGEQYF
D: -; J: TRBJ1-2; V: TRBV5-4; size: -; DNA: TGTGCCAGCAGCTTCGGCAAACAGCCGAACTATGGCTACACCTTC; CDR3: CASSFGKQPNYGYTF
D: TRBD1; J: TRBJ1-4; V: TRBV5-6; size: -; DNA: TGTGCCAGCAGCTTAGTCTCGAGACAGGGGTATGAAAAACTGTTTTTT; CDR3: CASSLVSRQGYEKLFF